Listed below are T cell receptor beta chains from one sample, sequenced in a study of blood T cells in healthy people across ages. MiXCR was run by TCRdb on the 5' RACE reads, yielding one entry per CDR3 protein. There are about 640,000 distinct CDR3 sequences in the sample; 25% to 35% occur only once, and around 16% lies in the top ten. The sequencing input was blood. The source is a woman older than 75 in good health. Both conserved end residues are part of each CDR3. D genes are given only for firm matches. Rows give clone size only sometimes, using once, few, many, or a class for an expanded clone.

v_call	j_call	clone_size	d_call	cdr3_nt	cdr3_aa
TRBV15	TRBJ1-2	NA	TRBD1	TGTGCCACCAGCAAACCGGGACAGGGGAGAACTTGCACCTTC	CATSKPGQGRTCTF
TRBV5-1	TRBJ2-7	many	NA	TGCGCCAGCAGCTTGGGGGGACCCGGGGAGCAGTACTTC	CASSLGGPGEQYF
TRBV27	TRBJ2-6	many	NA	TGTGCCAGCAGTTTCCACCAAACCCTTGGAGTGTGGGGGGCCAACGTCCTGACTTTC	CASSFHQTLGVWGANVLTF
TRBV2	TRBJ2-5	few	TRBD1	TGTGCGGTGGCGAGGGACAGGGGTGGACAGACCCAGTACTTC	CAVARDRGGQTQYF
TRBV6-4	TRBJ1-1	NA	NA	TGTGCCAGCAGTGGTGAGTTAGGCGGTGAAGCTTTCTTT	CASSGELGGEAFF
TRBV5-6	TRBJ1-5	many	NA	TGTGCCAGCAGTCTGGGGGGCGCCAATCAGCCCCAGCATTTT	CASSLGGANQPQHF
TRBV2	TRBJ2-3	many	NA	TGTGCCAGCATCCCTGGGGCTTTCACAGATACGCAGTATTTT	CASIPGAFTDTQYF
TRBV2	TRBJ2-7	many	TRBD1	TGTGCCAGCAGTGAATCGGGACAGGGGTCCTACGAGCAGTACTTC	CASSESGQGSYEQYF
TRBV9	TRBJ1-6	NA	TRBD1	TGTGCCAGCAGCGTCGGGACAGGTAATTCACCCCTCCACTTT	CASSVGTGNSPLHF
TRBV3-1	TRBJ2-3	many	NA	TGTGCCAGCAGCCAAGAGCCTCATACGCAGTATTTT	CASSQEPHTQYF
TRBV6-5	TRBJ2-3	many	TRBD1	TGTGCCAGCAGGCCAGGACAGGGGATCACAGATACGCAGTATTTT	CASRPGQGITDTQYF
TRBV12-3/TRBV12-4	TRBJ2-2	many	TRBD1	TGTGCCAGCAGCCCCCGACAGGGGGTCTGGGAGCTGTTTTTT	CASSPRQGVWELFF
TRBV20-1	TRBJ2-7	NA	TRBD2	TGCAGTGCTGGACTAGGCCCCTACGAGCAGTACTTC	CSAGLGPYEQYF
TRBV7-9	TRBJ1-2	many	TRBD1	TGTGCCAGCAGCCCAGGAAACAGGGGAAGGTCCTATGGCTACACCTTC	CASSPGNRGRSYGYTF
TRBV27	TRBJ1-1	few	NA	TGTGCCAGCAGTCCCCGGGTGGGGAGGGCGAACACTGAAGCTTTCTTT	CASSPRVGRANTEAFF
TRBV28	TRBJ1-1	NA	NA	TGTGCCAGCAGTTTTTTGAGGGGACTGAGAGCTTTCTTT	CASSFLRGLRAFF
TRBV25-1	TRBJ2-7	many	NA	TGTGCCAGCAGTGAGTTAGGGCATCTCTACGAGCAGTACTTC	CASSELGHLYEQYF
TRBV28	TRBJ1-6	NA	TRBD1	TGTGCCAGCAGTTCAATCCCCCCCGGGACAGGGACTTCACCCCTCCACTTT	CASSSIPPGTGTSPLHF
TRBV12-3/TRBV12-4	TRBJ2-5	many	NA	TGTGCCAGCAGTTTGGTAAAGGATGGCAAAAAAGACCCCGGTCGCCAAGAGACCCAGTACTTC	CASSLVKDGKKDPGRQETQYF
TRBV30	TRBJ1-2	many	NA	TGTGCCTGGAGTGATCTCGGGGCTGGCTATGGCTACACCTTC	CAWSDLGAGYGYTF
TRBV3-1	TRBJ1-1	NA	TRBD1	TGTGCCAGCAGCCGCGGGACAGGGGGCACTGAAGCTTTCTTT	CASSRGTGGTEAFF
TRBV9	TRBJ2-1	many	NA	TGTGCCAGCAGCGTAGCTCCCCGGGGGTCTAATGAGCAGTTCTTC	CASSVAPRGSNEQFF
TRBV7-6	TRBJ2-5	few	TRBD1	TGTGCCAGCGCCGGGACAGGGGGCTACCAAGAGACCCAGTACTTC	CASAGTGGYQETQYF
TRBV3-1	TRBJ1-6	many	NA	TGTGCCAGCAGCCAGTTTGAAACCGCCCTCCACTTT	CASSQFETALHF